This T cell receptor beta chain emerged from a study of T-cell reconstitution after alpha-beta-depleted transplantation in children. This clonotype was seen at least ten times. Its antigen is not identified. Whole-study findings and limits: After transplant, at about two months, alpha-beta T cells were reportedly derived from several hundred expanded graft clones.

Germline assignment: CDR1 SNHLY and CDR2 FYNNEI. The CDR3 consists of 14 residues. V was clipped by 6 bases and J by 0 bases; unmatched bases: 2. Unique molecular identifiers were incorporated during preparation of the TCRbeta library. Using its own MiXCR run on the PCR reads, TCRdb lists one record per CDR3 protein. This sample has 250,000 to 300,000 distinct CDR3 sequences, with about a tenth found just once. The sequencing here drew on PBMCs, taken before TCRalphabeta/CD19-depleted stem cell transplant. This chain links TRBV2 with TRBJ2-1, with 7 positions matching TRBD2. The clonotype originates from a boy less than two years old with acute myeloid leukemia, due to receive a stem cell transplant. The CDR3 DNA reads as TGTGCCAGCAGGCGGGGGAGCTCCTACAATGAGCAGTTCTTC. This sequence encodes CASRRGSSYNEQFF.